The entry below gives a single T cell receptor beta chain sequence along with its context. The target antigen is unknown. Profiled with immunoSEQ multiplex PCR; TCRdb holds only in-frame clones, not every one. The table includes some 110,000 clones, approximately 84% detected once. The data are from a study of graft-versus-host responses after intestinal transplantation. The CDR3 contains 15 residues. Trimming took 1 base from V and 0 from J, leaving 8 bases between them. CDR1 and CDR2 (germline): SGHRS, YFSETQ. The clonotype was recovered from a human donor who received an intestinal transplant. Sequencing used unstimulated CD4+ T cells sorted from spleen or lymph node cells, obtained before intestinal transplant. The chain combines TRBV5-1 with TRBJ2-1; D remains ambiguous. The CDR3, as DNA: TGCGCCAGCAGCTTGCTAGGTTACTCCTACAATGAGCAGTTCTTC. Protein sequence: CASSLLGYSYNEQFF.